Listed below are T cell receptor beta chains from one sample, sequenced in a study of T-cell memory formation after mild COVID-19. TCRdb re-derived calls from the 5' RACE reads in MiXCR, one entry per CDR3 protein. The data show 250,000 to 300,000 distinct CDR3 sequences, about 17% seen once. The specimen sequenced was PBMCs or a T cell subset sorted from them (not recorded which). The receptors derive from a man aged 18 to 30 who had mild COVID-19 (a few samples of this study predate the infection). Cell type and time point are not known. Each CDR3 is given with its conserved first and last residue. The D gene is left open where the match is weak. Only part of the rows carry a size: once, few, many, or a class if the clone is expanded.

CDR3 protein,CDR3 DNA,V gene,clone size,CDR3 length,J gene,D gene
CASSFVRGTEAFF,TGTGCCAGCAGTTTCGTAAGGGGCACTGAAGCTTTCTTT,TRBV28,NA,13,TRBJ1-1,NA
CASSIDRLRRNEQFF,TGTGCCAGCAGCATCGACAGACTTAGACGCAATGAGCAGTTCTTC,TRBV5-6,NA,15,TRBJ2-1,NA
CASSRRDREETQYF,TGTGCCAGCAGCAGACGAGACAGGGAAGAGACCCAGTACTTC,TRBV7-2,NA,14,TRBJ2-5,TRBD1
CASSQDLLSNQPQHF,TGCGCCAGCAGCCAAGATTTGCTGAGCAATCAGCCCCAGCATTTT,TRBV4-3,few,15,TRBJ1-5,NA
CSARSEMNTEAFF,TGCAGTGCTAGATCGGAGATGAACACTGAAGCTTTCTTT,TRBV20-1,NA,13,TRBJ1-1,NA
CASSEGLAGGVLNTGELFF,TGTGCCAGCAGTGAAGGCCTAGCGGGGGGGGTCCTGAACACCGGGGAGCTGTTTTTT,TRBV2,NA,19,TRBJ2-2,TRBD2
CASSLNPRRKDTQYF,TGCGCCAGCAGCTTGAATCCGAGGCGCAAAGATACGCAGTATTTT,TRBV5-1,few,15,TRBJ2-3,NA
CAITYYRGEGYTF,TGTGCCATCACCTACTACAGGGGAGAAGGCTACACCTTC,TRBV10-3,NA,13,TRBJ1-2,TRBD1
CASSPSPGGGGGGETQYF,TGTGCCAGCAGCCCATCACCCGGCGGGGGGGGTGGAGGGGAGACCCAGTACTTC,TRBV7-3,few,18,TRBJ2-5,TRBD2
CASSPKLNYGYTF,TGCGCCAGCAGCCCGAAACTGAACTATGGCTACACCTTC,TRBV4-3,once,13,TRBJ1-2,NA
CASSSRWDRSTDTQYF,TGTGCCAGCAGCTCGCGATGGGACCGCAGCACAGATACGCAGTATTTT,TRBV11-2,NA,16,TRBJ2-3,NA
CASSVESGVWSTGELFF,TGTGCCAGCAGCGTAGAGAGTGGGGTGTGGTCCACCGGGGAGCTGTTTTTT,TRBV9,NA,17,TRBJ2-2,NA
CASSQERGQGPTEAFF,TGTGCCAGCAGCCAAGAGAGGGGACAGGGGCCGACTGAAGCTTTCTTT,TRBV4-2,few,16,TRBJ1-1,TRBD1
CASTRTSGGSEQFF,TGTGCCAGCACCCGGACTAGCGGGGGGAGTGAGCAGTTCTTC,TRBV12-3/TRBV12-4,few,14,TRBJ2-1,TRBD2
CASSTQIGPQGTQYF,TGTGCCAGCAGCACTCAGATCGGACCTCAGGGGACCCAGTACTTC,TRBV7-2,NA,15,TRBJ2-5,NA
CASSAGQVEKLFF,TGTGCCAGCAGTGCCGGACAGGTTGAAAAACTGTTTTTT,TRBV25-1,few,13,TRBJ1-4,TRBD1
CASSFAGTSVGTGELFF,TGTGCCAGCAGCTTCGCCGGGACTAGCGTAGGGACCGGGGAGCTGTTTTTT,TRBV7-2,few,17,TRBJ2-2,TRBD2
CASSVETQNTGELFF,TGCGCCAGCAGCGTTGAAACGCAGAACACCGGGGAGCTGTTTTTT,TRBV5-1,NA,15,TRBJ2-2,NA
CASSQRLGRGGTGELFF,TGCGCCAGCAGCCAACGGCTCGGCAGGGGTGGCACCGGGGAGCTGTTTTTT,TRBV4-3,few,17,TRBJ2-2,NA
CASSLGGTHNEQFF,TGCGCCAGCAGCCTCGGTGGCACACACAATGAGCAGTTCTTC,TRBV4-3,NA,14,TRBJ2-1,NA
CASSRSRDEKLFF,TGTGCCAGCAGCCGCTCGCGGGATGAAAAACTGTTTTTT,TRBV6-2/TRBV6-3,few,13,TRBJ1-4,NA
CSFRGLAGGNEQFF,TGCAGCTTTCGAGGACTAGCGGGGGGGAATGAGCAGTTCTTC,TRBV29-1,few,14,TRBJ2-1,TRBD2
CASSQATGREKLFF,TGTGCCAGCAGCCAAGCCACAGGGCGCGAAAAACTGTTTTTT,TRBV3-1,NA,14,TRBJ1-4,NA
CASSRDSRSYGYTF,TGTGCCAGCAGCCGGGACAGTAGGTCCTATGGCTACACCTTC,TRBV12-3/TRBV12-4,few,14,TRBJ1-2,TRBD1
CASSLLGQGMTEAFF,TGTGCCAGCAGCTTATTAGGACAGGGAATGACTGAAGCTTTCTTT,TRBV13,few,15,TRBJ1-1,TRBD1
CASSYRLAEADTQYF,TGTGCCAGCAGCTACCGACTAGCCGAGGCAGATACGCAGTATTTT,TRBV3-1,NA,15,TRBJ2-3,TRBD2
CASSPYGRASTDTQYF,TGCGCCAGCAGCCCCTACGGCAGAGCTAGCACAGATACGCAGTATTTT,TRBV4-1,NA,16,TRBJ2-3,NA
CASSPGTSGIIYF,TGTGCCAGCAGCCCGGGGACTAGTGGAATAATATACTTC,TRBV4-2,many,13,TRBJ2-4,TRBD2
CASSSGRDYEQYF,TGCGCCAGCAGCAGCGGACGGGACTACGAGCAGTACTTC,TRBV5-1,few,13,TRBJ2-7,NA
CASSFHAQAQGYTF,TGTGCCAGCAGCTTCCACGCGCAGGCTCAAGGCTACACCTTC,TRBV7-2,once,14,TRBJ1-2,NA
CASSLPIAGVLSYEQYF,TGTGCCAGCAGCTTACCTATAGCGGGGGTACTCTCCTACGAGCAGTACTTC,TRBV7-2,NA,17,TRBJ2-7,TRBD2